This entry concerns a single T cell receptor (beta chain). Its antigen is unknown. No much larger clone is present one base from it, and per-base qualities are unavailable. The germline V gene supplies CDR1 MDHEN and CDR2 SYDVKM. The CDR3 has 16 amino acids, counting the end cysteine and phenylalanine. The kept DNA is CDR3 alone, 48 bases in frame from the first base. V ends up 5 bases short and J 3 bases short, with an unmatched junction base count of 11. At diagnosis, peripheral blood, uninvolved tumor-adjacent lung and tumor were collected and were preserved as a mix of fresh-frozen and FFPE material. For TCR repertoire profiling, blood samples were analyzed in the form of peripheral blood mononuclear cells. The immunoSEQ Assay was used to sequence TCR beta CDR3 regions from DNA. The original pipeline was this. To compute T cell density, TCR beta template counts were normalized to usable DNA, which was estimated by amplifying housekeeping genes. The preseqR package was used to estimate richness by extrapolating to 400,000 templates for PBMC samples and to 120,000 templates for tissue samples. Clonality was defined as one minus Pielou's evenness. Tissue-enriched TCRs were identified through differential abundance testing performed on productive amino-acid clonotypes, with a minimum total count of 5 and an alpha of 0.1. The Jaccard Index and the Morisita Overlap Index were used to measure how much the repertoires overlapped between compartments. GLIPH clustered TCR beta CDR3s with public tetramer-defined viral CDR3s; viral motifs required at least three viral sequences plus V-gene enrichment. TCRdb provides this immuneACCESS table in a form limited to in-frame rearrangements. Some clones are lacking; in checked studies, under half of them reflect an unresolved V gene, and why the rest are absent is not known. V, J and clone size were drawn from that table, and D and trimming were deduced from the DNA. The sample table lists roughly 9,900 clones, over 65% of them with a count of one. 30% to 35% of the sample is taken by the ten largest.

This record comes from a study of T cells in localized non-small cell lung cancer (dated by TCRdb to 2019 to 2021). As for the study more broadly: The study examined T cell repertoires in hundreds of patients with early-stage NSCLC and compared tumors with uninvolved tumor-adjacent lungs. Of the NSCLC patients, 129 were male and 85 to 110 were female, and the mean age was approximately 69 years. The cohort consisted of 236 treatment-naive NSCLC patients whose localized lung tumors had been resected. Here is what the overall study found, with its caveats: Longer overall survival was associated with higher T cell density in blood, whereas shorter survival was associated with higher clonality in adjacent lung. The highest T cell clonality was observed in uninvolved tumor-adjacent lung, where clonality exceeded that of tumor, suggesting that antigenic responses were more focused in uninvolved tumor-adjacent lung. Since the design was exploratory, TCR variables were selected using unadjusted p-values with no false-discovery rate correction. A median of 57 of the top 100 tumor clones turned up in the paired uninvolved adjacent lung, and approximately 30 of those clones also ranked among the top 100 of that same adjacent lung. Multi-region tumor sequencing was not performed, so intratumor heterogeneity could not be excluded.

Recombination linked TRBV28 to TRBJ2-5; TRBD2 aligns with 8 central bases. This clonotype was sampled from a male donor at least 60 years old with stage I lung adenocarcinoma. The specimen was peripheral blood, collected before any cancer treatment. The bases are TGTGCCAGCAGTCCCCCACTGGGTAGCGGGGAAGAGACCCAGTACTTC. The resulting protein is CASSPPLGSGEETQYF. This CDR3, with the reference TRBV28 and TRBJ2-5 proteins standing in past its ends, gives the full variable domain DVKVTQSSRYLVKRTGEKVFLECVQDMDHENMFWYRQDPGLGLRLIYFSYDVKMKEKGDIPEGYSVSREKKERFSLILESASTNQTSMYLCASSPPLGSGEETQYFGPGTRLLVL.